One sample yielded the 25 T cell receptor beta chains listed below, sequenced in a study of CD8+ T cells in alopecia areata. Stated treatment: oral pan-JAK inhibitor, 5-10 mg twice daily. Sequencing relied on a cDNA template that was reverse transcribed from extracted RNA. Libraries were prepared by immunoSEQ multiplex PCR; TCRdb keeps only in-frame clonotypes and omits some of them. The data show hundreds of thousands of clones, approximately 60% seen once. The sample here was CD4+ T cells sorted from blood, taken around week 54, from a patient treated with tofacitinib. The origin of the receptors is a human donor with alopecia areata.

The CDR3 DNA reads TGTGCCTGGAGCGACCAGGGTGTTGGCTACACCTTC. Translated: CAWSDQGVGYTF. This rearrangement joins TRBV30 to TRBJ1-2; D is possibly TRBD1 (5 bases). The germline V and J ends were trimmed by 3 bases and 7 bases, with 12 bases remaining between them. Per the germline V gene, CDR1 is GTSNPN and CDR2 is SVGIG (reference sequence). This CDR3 region has 12 residues. Variable domain in full (rest from reference TRBV30 and TRBJ1-2): SQTIHQWPATLVQPVGSPLSLECTVEGTSNPNLYWYRQAAGRGLQLLFYSVGIGQISSEVPQNLSASRPQDRQFILSSKKLLLSDSGFYLCAWSDQGVGYTFGSGTRLTVV.

The count of this clone is one. V and J are TRBV29-1 and TRBJ1-3, with a weak D call TRBD1 (6 bases). Trimming cost V 7 bases and J 2 bases, with 12 bases left between them. The CDR3 spans 13 residues. Germline V CDR1 and CDR2: SQVTM, ANQGSEA. The CDR3 here is CSAMRTAGNTIYF. The CDR3 coding sequence is TGCAGCGCCATGCGGACAGCTGGAAACACCATATATTTT.

The gene calls are TRBV5-1 and TRBJ2-7; 8 nucleotides align to TRBD1. V lost 4 bases to trimming and J lost 1 base; unmatched junction nucleotides: 10. The CDR3 loop spans 16 amino acids. CDR1 is SGHRS and CDR2 is YFSETQ in the germline V gene. CDR3 sequence: CASSHGATGDSYEQYF. CDR3 nucleotide sequence: TGCGCCAGCAGCCATGGAGCGACAGGGGATTCCTACGAGCAGTACTTC.

Worth noting for this clone: This CDR3 is also generated by other DNA sequences in the sample. This sequence joins TRBV6-5 and TRBJ1-1; perhaps TRBD1 as D (5 bases). The germline CDR1 and CDR2 sequences are MNHEY and SVGAGI. Deletions cut 2 bases from V and 5 bases from J, with 9 bases between. The CDR3 runs 13 residues. The CDR3 sequence is CASSYRGGTEAFF. The CDR3 region has the DNA TGTGCCAGCAGTTACAGGGGTGGAACTGAAGCTTTCTTT.

The rearrangement uses TRBV2 and TRBJ2-3, with D tentatively TRBD2 (6 bases). The CDR3 extends over 15 amino acids. Germline V gene sequence: CDR1 SNHLY, CDR2 FYNNEI. The germline V and J ends were trimmed by 4 bases and 4 bases, with 15 bases remaining between them. CDR3: CASSAPAGRSDTQYF. CDR3 bases: TGTGCCAGCAGTGCACCGGCAGGGAGGTCAGATACGCAGTATTTT.

This clone was picked up many times. This chain connects TRBV6-6 to TRBJ2-1; possibly TRBD2 for D (6 bases). V lost 5 bases and J lost 2, with 7 bases in between. The CDR3 covers 13 residues. Germline CDR1 is MNHNY and CDR2 is SVGAGI (reference sequence). CDR3 DNA: TGTGCCAGCAGTGGGAGGCCCTACAATGAGCAGTTCTTC. Protein sequence: CASSGRPYNEQFF.

CDR3 coding DNA: TGTGCCAGCAACGCGAGGGGAGGAAACACCATATATTTT. Protein: CASNARGGNTIYF. The rearrangement joins TRBV13 to TRBJ1-3; tentative D call: TRBD1 (5 bases). The length of the CDR3 is 13 residues. CDR1 is PRHDT, CDR2 FYEKMQ, per germline (reference sequence). V lost 7 bases and J 4 bases, leaving 11 bases between the germline ends.

The CDR3 protein is CASSPLTRTDTQYF. The CDR3, as DNA: TGTGCCAGCAGTCCTCTGACGCGCACAGATACGCAGTATTTT. The J gene is TRBJ2-3, the V gene TRBV27; no reliable D call. CDR1 is MNHEY and CDR2 is SMNVEV in the germline V gene (reference sequence). Trimming took 5 bases from V and 1 from J, leaving 10 bases between them. The CDR3 loop spans 14 amino acids.

This chain joins TRBV29-1 and TRBJ1-3; D unresolved. The germline V gene encodes CDR1 SQVTM and CDR2 ANQGSEA. This CDR3 comprises 13 residues. V lost 3 bases and J lost 2, with 8 bases in between. The CDR3: CSVDRRTGNTIYF. The DNA of the CDR3 is TGCAGCGTTGATCGCAGAACTGGAAACACCATATATTTT.

This rearrangement joins TRBV6-1 to TRBJ2-7; D uncertain. Trimming left V 4 bases short and J 2 bases short, with 3 bases between. The CDR3 consists of 11 residues. Germline CDR1 is MNHNS and CDR2 is SASEGT. DNA of the CDR3: TGTGCCAGCAGTGTAACCTACGAGCAGTACTTC. This translates into CASSVTYEQYF.

A few counts support this clone. The CDR3 sequence is CAWRLAGADTQYF. The CDR3 bases are TGTGCCTGGAGACTAGCGGGGGCAGATACGCAGTATTTT. V and J are TRBV30 and TRBJ2-3; 11 bases line up with TRBD2. The germline CDR1 and CDR2 sequences are GTSNPN and SVGIG (reference sequence). The length of the CDR3 is 13 residues. With V trimmed by 3 bases and J by 4 bases, 0 bases remained unmatched.

This clone was detected once. V is TRBV30 and J is TRBJ1-2; tentatively, D is TRBD1 (5 bases). Germline V lookup: CDR1 GTSNPN, CDR2 SVGIG (reference sequence). The CDR3 totals 13 residues. V lost 3 bases and J 6 bases, leaving 14 bases between the germline ends. CDR3 sequence (DNA): TGTGCCTGGAGGCTGACAGAGAGACATGGCTACACCTTC. This encodes CAWRLTERHGYTF.

This clone was counted a few times. The chain employs TRBV5-4 and TRBJ2-3; 11 nucleotides line up with TRBD2. CDR1 is SGHNT, CDR2 YYREEE, per germline (reference sequence). CDR3 length: 15 residues. Losses at the gene ends were 3 bases for V and 5 bases for J; bases not matched to a gene: 5. CDR3 sequence reads: CASSSTSGTRDTQYF. The CDR3 bases are TGTGCCAGCAGCTCGACTAGCGGGACTAGAGATACGCAGTATTTT.

The V gene is TRBV25-1, the J gene TRBJ1-2, with D hard to call. The CDR3 is 14 amino acids. CDR1 is MGHDK, CDR2 SYGVNS, per germline. V dropped 5 bases and J dropped 2 bases, with 12 bases sitting between them. The CDR3 spells CASSLLHGNYGYTF. The CDR3 region has the DNA TGTGCCAGCAGTCTTCTCCACGGAAACTATGGCTACACCTTC.

The rearrangement uses TRBV29-1 and TRBJ2-5; 7 nucleotides agree with TRBD1. Germline values: CDR1 SQVTM, CDR2 ANQGSEA. V shed 4 bases, J shed 4 bases, and the junction held 21 bases outside the gene matches. The CDR3 is made up of 18 amino acids. CDR3 nucleotide sequence: TGCAGCGTTGTTTCCTTCCCCAAACCCCGACAGGGCACAGAGACCCAGTACTTC. Translating gives CSVVSFPKPRQGTETQYF.

This clone was detected a few times. The chain recombines TRBV27 with TRBJ1-2; D is unclear. Germline CDR1 MNHEY, CDR2 SMNVEV (reference sequence). Deletions cut 6 bases from V and 2 bases from J, with 13 bases between. The CDR3 runs to 14 residues. The CDR3 loop is CASRVNGLNYGYTF. CDR3 in DNA: TGTGCCAGCAGAGTGAACGGTCTCAACTATGGCTACACCTTC.

This clone was seen only once. In DNA, the CDR3 is TGTGCCAGCAGCGTAGAGGGGAGGTCTAATGAAAAACTGTTTTTT. Translated: CASSVEGRSNEKLFF. V is TRBV6-1 and J is TRBJ1-4; a possible D gene is TRBD1 (5 bases). V was pared by 6 bases and J by 3 bases, with 14 bases between. CDR3 size: 15 residues. The germline CDR1 and CDR2 sequences are MNHNS and SASEGT.

J is TRBJ1-2 and V is TRBV20-1, with D maybe TRBD1 (5 bases). V lost 6 bases and J 6 bases, leaving 8 bases between the germline ends. Germline CDR1 reads DFQATT; CDR2 reads SNEGSKA (reference sequence). CDR3 length: 10 amino acids. The CDR3 protein is CSAAGNGYTF. The CDR3, as DNA: TGCAGTGCGGCAGGGAATGGCTACACCTTC.

The CDR3: CASSVHIRGEQETQYF. CDR3 nucleotide sequence: TGTGCCAGCAGTGTGCACATACGAGGGGAACAAGAGACCCAGTACTTC. The gene calls are TRBV2 and TRBJ2-5; the D gene could be TRBD1 or TRBD2 (5 bases each). CDR1 SNHLY and CDR2 FYNNEI come from the germline V gene. The V end was cut by 4 bases, the J end by 2 bases, with 17 bases between. The CDR3 is 16 residues long.

The gene calls are TRBV7-2 and TRBJ2-5; D is unresolved. The V end lost 2 bases, the J end lost 5 bases, and 9 bases lay between the germline ends. CDR3 size: 13 residues. Germline CDR1 and CDR2: SGHTA and FQGNSA. The CDR3: CASSLIFGETQYF. As DNA, the CDR3 is TGTGCCAGCAGCTTAATTTTCGGTGAGACCCAGTACTTC. Combining the CDR3 with reference TRBV7-2 and TRBJ2-5 gives the whole variable domain GAGVSQSPSNKVTEKGKDVELRCDPISGHTALYWYRQSLGQGLEFLIYFQGNSAPDKSGLPSDRFSAERTGGSVSTLTIQRTQQEDSAVYLCASSLIFGETQYFGPGTRLLVL.

This clone has only one observation. The chain recombines TRBV30 with TRBJ1-2, with 7 bases matching TRBD1. CDR3 length: 12 residues. Trimming took 3 bases from V and 8 from J; bases not matched to a gene: 6. Germline loops: CDR1 GTSNPN, CDR2 SVGIG (reference sequence). The CDR3 reads CAWSRQGGGYTF. As DNA, the CDR3 is TGTGCCTGGAGCCGACAGGGCGGGGGCTACACCTTC.

This clone was counted only a few times. The chain joins TRBV27 to TRBJ1-2; D is uncertain. CDR3 length: 14 residues. Germline CDR1 and CDR2: MNHEY and SMNVEV (reference sequence). V gave up 5 bases and J gave up 4 bases, with 14 bases separating them. CDR3 sequence (DNA): TGTGCCAGCAGTCTCTCGGACGGCTTCTATGGCTACACCTTC. This translates into CASSLSDGFYGYTF.

There are a few counts of this clone. This chain uses TRBV29-1 with TRBJ2-7; TRBD1 matches at 7 bases. With V trimmed by 2 bases and J by 0 bases, 4 bases remained unmatched. CDR1 is SQVTM and CDR2 is ANQGSEA in the germline V gene. This CDR3 has 14 amino acids. The CDR3 region is CSVERDRYSYEQYF. CDR3 DNA: TGCAGCGTTGAACGGGACAGATACTCCTACGAGCAGTACTTC.

This clone was seen more than once but under ten times. The chain couples TRBV10-3 to TRBJ2-7; no clear D gene. V lost 2 bases to trimming and J lost 2 bases, with 4 bases between them. The CDR3 extends over 12 amino acids. Germline V gene sequence: CDR1 ENHRY, CDR2 SYGVKD. The CDR3: CAISEPTYEQYF. The CDR3 DNA reads as TGTGCCATCAGTGAGCCGACCTACGAGCAGTACTTC.

The CDR3 region has the DNA TGTGCCAGCAGTGAAGAGGCGAACCAAGAGACCCAGTACTTC. Protein product: CASSEEANQETQYF. This chain connects TRBV2 to TRBJ2-5, with D uncertain. With 1 base removed from V and 0 bases from J, the gap between germline ends came to 6 bases. The CDR3 consists of 14 residues. From germline, CDR1 is SNHLY and CDR2 FYNNEI.